This TCR beta chain was documented in a study of T cells in Graves' hyperthyroidism and ophthalmopathy. Overall study findings and caveats: The model anticipated ophthalmopathy a median approximately six months pre-onset. In blood, most of the thyroid clonotypes expanded above 0.001 were also present. Ophthalmopathy stood apart from stable hyperthyroidism in a 13 V-J model.

This clonotype was picked up many times. Its specificity is unknown. Uncontrolled infections, other autoimmune diseases, pregnancy or lactation led to exclusion of patients. Amplification targeted TCR beta CDR3 regions from RNA transcripts. The HTBI set primed first-round TCR CDR3 RT-PCR. TCRdb recomputed calls from the multiplex PCR reads with MiXCR, one row per CDR3 protein. The sample records 500,000 to 600,000 distinct CDR3 sequences, 46% being singletons. This CDR3 has 15 amino acids. The germline CDR1 and CDR2 sequences are DFQATT and SNEGSKA (reference sequence). V was pared by 5 bases and J by 2 bases, with 16 bases between.

The sequenced sample consisted of peripheral blood or thyroid tissue (not recorded which). V usage is TRBV20-1 and J usage is TRBJ1-5; the D gene is possibly TRBD1 (5 bases). This clonotype originated in an adult woman with Graves' disease, either hyperthyroidism or ophthalmopathy (not recorded which). In nucleotides, the CDR3 is TGCAGTGCTGCCATTACAGGCGTTGGCAATCAGCCCCAGCATTTT. As protein: CSAAITGVGNQPQHF.